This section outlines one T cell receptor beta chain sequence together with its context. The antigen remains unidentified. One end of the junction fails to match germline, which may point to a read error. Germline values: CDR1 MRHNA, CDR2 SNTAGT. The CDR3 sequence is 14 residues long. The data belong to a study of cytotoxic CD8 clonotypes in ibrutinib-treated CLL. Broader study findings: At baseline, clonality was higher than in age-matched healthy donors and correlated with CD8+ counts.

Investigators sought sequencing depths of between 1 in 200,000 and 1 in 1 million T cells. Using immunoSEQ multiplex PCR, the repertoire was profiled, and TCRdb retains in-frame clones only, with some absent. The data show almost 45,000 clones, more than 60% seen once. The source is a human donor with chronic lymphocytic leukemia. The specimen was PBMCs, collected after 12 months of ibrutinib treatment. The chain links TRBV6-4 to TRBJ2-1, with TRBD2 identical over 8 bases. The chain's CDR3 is CAGSEAGEHDEQLF. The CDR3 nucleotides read TGTGCCGGCAGTGAAGCGGGAGAACACGATGAGCAGCTCTTC.